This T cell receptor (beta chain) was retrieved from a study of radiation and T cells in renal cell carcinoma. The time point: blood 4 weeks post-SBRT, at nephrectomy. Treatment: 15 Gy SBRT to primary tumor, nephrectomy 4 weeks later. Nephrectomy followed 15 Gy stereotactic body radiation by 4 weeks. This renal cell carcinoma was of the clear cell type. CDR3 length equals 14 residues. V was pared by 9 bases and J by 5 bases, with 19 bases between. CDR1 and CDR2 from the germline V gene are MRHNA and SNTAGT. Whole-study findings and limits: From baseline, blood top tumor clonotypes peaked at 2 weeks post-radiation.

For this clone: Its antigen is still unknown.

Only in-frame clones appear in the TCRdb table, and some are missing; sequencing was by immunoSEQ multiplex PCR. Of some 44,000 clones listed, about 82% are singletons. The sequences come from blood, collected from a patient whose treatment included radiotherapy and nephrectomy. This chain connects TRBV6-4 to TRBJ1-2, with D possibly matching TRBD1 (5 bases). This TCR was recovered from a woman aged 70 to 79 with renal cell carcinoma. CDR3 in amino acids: CASKRTRWRYGYTF. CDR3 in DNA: TGTGCCAGTAAGCGGACAAGATGGAGGTATGGCTACACCTTC.